This TCR beta chain was identified during a study of technical replicates of blood from a handful of donors. The germline V gene has CDR1 MNHEY and CDR2 SVGAGI. The CDR3 consists of 15 residues. V gave up 4 bases and J gave up 7 bases; unmatched junction bases: 8. This table comes from immunoSEQ multiplex PCR, and its TCRdb copy is limited to in-frame clones, with some not included. The sample lists approximately 97,000 clones, approximately 95% seen once, with about 0.35% in the top ten. The chain combines TRBV6-5 with TRBJ2-1; 9 bases are shared with TRBD1. The sample was T cells isolated from PBMCs. The sequence was obtained from a human donor in good health. CDR3 in DNA: TGTGCCAGCAGTTCCACAGGGGGCGCCCGGAATGAGCAGTTCTTC. Amino acids: CASSSTGGARNEQFF.